The 32 T cell receptor beta chains below come from one sample, sequenced in a study of blood T cells in healthy people across ages. Next came a second PCR, run for roughly 6 to 11 cycles, which used a sample-barcoded 5' primer along with a J-beta primer mix. TCRdb used MiXCR to reprocess the 5' RACE reads, holding one entry per CDR3 protein. The table shows about 970,000 distinct CDR3 sequences, with roughly 50% occurring only once. The sequencing input was blood. These receptors all stem from a woman aged 55-69 years in good health.

This clonotype appeared a few times. This chain connects TRBV11-3 to TRBJ2-7; possibly TRBD1 for D (5 bases). V was pared by 5 bases and J by 3 bases, with 11 bases between. There are 13 residues in the CDR3. Germline V gene sequence: CDR1 SGHNT, CDR2 YENEEA. DNA of the CDR3: TGTGCCAGCAGCGTGGACACTAACTACGAGCAGTACTTC. Translating it yields CASSVDTNYEQYF.

The chain has TRBV11-2 and TRBJ2-7, with D unclear. The germline gives CDR1 SGHAT, CDR2 FQNNGV. This CDR3 is built from 14 residues. V dropped 4 bases and J dropped 0 bases, with 10 bases sitting between them. The CDR3 loop is CASSSRASSYEQYF. The CDR3, as DNA: TGTGCCAGCAGCTCCCGGGCCAGCTCCTACGAGCAGTACTTC.

This clonotype was observed at least ten times. The chain employs TRBV10-3 and TRBJ2-7; 9 bases fit TRBD1. CDR1 is ENHRY and CDR2 is SYGVKD in the germline V gene. The V and J ends lost 5 bases and 3 bases, in that order; junction bases with no gene match: 5. This CDR3 has 14 residues. The CDR3 sequence: CAISPGQGVYEQYF. The CDR3 DNA follows: TGTGCCATCAGTCCGGGACAGGGAGTCTACGAGCAGTACTTC.

The chain joins TRBV12-3 or TRBV12-4 to TRBJ2-6, with no clear D. The CDR3 length is 16 residues. V was trimmed by 2 bases and J by 0 bases, leaving 8 bases between them. The DNA of the CDR3 is TGTGCCAGCAGTTTAACACAAGGCTCTGGGGCCAACGTCCTGACTTTC. Translating it yields CASSLTQGSGANVLTF.

The chain couples TRBV3-1 to TRBJ2-7, with 10 positions matching TRBD2. This CDR3 spans 14 amino acids. Germline V gene lookup returns CDR1 LGHDT and CDR2 YNNKEL (reference sequence). The J segment lost 2 bases and the V segment lost 8 bases, leaving 6 bases of the junction unmatched. The CDR3 nucleotides read TGTGCCAGCGGATGGACTAGCGGTCCCTACGAGCAGTACTTC. Protein product: CASGWTSGPYEQYF.

The V call is TRBV3-1, the J call TRBJ2-7; 9 bases are a match to TRBD2. The CDR3 covers 19 residues. Germline values: CDR1 LGHDT, CDR2 YNNKEL (reference sequence). V lost 6 bases, J lost 1 base, and 19 bases stayed unmatched. The CDR3 protein is CASRHSGLMGLAESYEQYF. CDR3 DNA sequence: TGTGCCAGCAGACATTCCGGGCTCATGGGACTAGCCGAGTCCTACGAGCAGTACTTC.

This clonotype was detected only a few times. The CDR3 is CASSGGGGASYEQYF. Written as DNA, the CDR3 is TGTGCCAGCTCGGGCGGGGGCGGGGCCTCCTACGAGCAGTACTTC. The chain employs TRBV6-5 and TRBJ2-7, with D possibly being TRBD2 (7 bases). The CDR3 sequence is 15 residues long. Trimming pared 8 bases from V and 0 bases from J, leaving 17 bases between. Germline V gives CDR1 MNHEY, CDR2 SVGAGI.

V usage is TRBV7-2 and J usage is TRBJ1-1; D is unclear. The germline V gene encodes CDR1 SGHTA and CDR2 FQGNSA. Trimming left V 5 bases short and J 5 bases short, with 9 bases between. This CDR3 spans 12 amino acids. In DNA, the CDR3 is TGTGCCAGCAGCACGTTTTGGACTGAAGCTTTCTTT. Amino acid sequence: CASSTFWTEAFF.

The chain links TRBV16 to TRBJ1-4; TRBD1 matches 7 bases. CDR3 size: 14 residues. Per the germline V gene, CDR1 is KGHSY and CDR2 is FQNENV. V was pared by 4 bases and J by 7 bases, with 6 bases of the junction left unmatched. The CDR3 coding sequence is TGTGCCAGCAGCCGAGGGGGCATCGGTGAAAAACTGTTTTTT. As protein: CASSRGGIGEKLFF.

This rearrangement joins TRBV7-8 to TRBJ2-7, with no clear D. Trimming removed 5 bases from V and 0 bases from J, with 11 bases in between. The CDR3 covers 14 residues. Germline V CDR1 and CDR2: SGHVS, FQNEAQ. CDR3 protein: CASSLTTPSYEQYF. In DNA form, the CDR3 reads TGTGCCAGCAGCCTGACAACGCCCTCCTACGAGCAGTACTTC. Full variable domain (remainder filled in from reference TRBV7-8 and TRBJ2-7): GAGVSQSPRYKVAKRGQDVALRCDPISGHVSLFWYQQALGQGPEFLTYFQNEAQLDKSGLPSDRFFAERPEGSVSTLKIQRTQQEDSAVYLCASSLTTPSYEQYFGPGTRLTVT.

J is TRBJ2-4 and V is TRBV20-1; maybe TRBD1 (5 bases). The CDR3 consists of 12 residues. With 6 bases removed from V and 12 bases from J, the gap between germline ends came to 18 bases. Germline CDR1 and CDR2: DFQATT and SNEGSKA (reference sequence). This chain's CDR3 is CSAYSPDSHQYF. In nucleotides, the CDR3 is TGCAGTGCGTACTCACCTGACAGCCATCAGTACTTC.

The chain joins TRBV7-2 to TRBJ2-3; 11 bases fit TRBD2. V lost 5 bases to trimming and J lost 3 bases; unmatched junction nucleotides: 7. The CDR3 runs to 16 residues. CDR1 is SGHTA, CDR2 FQGNSA, per germline. CDR3 sequence reads: CASSPQLAGVTDTQYF. CDR3 coding DNA: TGTGCCAGCAGCCCCCAACTAGCGGGAGTTACAGATACGCAGTATTTT.

The chain links TRBV6-1 to TRBJ2-5; D remains unclear. The J call may be incorrect, as the DNA end agrees better with TRBJ2-7. CDR3 length: 13 residues. Germline V gene data show CDR1 as MNHNS and CDR2 as SASEGT. The CDR3 nucleotides are TGTGCCAGCAGGGACCATCAGTTCTACGAGCAGTACTTC. This sequence encodes CASRDHQFYEQYF.

This clonotype was counted a single time. The chain couples TRBV24-1 to TRBJ2-7; D possibly corresponds to TRBD2 (5 bases). The CDR3 loop spans 13 amino acids. Trimming removed 6 bases from V and 2 bases from J, with 10 bases in between. CDR1 and CDR2 (germline): KGHDR, SFDVKD. The chain's CDR3 is CATSPSGTYEQYF. In DNA, the CDR3 is TGTGCCACCAGTCCATCCGGGACCTACGAGCAGTACTTC.

In this sample, this clonotype turned up a few times. V gene TRBV4-1 combines with J gene TRBJ2-7; tentative D call: TRBD1 (7 bases). The J call could be wrong; TRBJ2-5 is a better fit for the DNA end. The CDR3 spans 14 residues. Per germline, CDR1 MGHRA and CDR2 YSYEKL. The CDR3 coding sequence is TGCGCCAGCAGTTGGGGACAGCGGGAAGAGACCCAGTACTTC. Encoded protein: CASSWGQREETQYF.

This clonotype was seen at least ten times. This sequence joins TRBV29-1 and TRBJ2-7; 10 bases line up with TRBD1. V was pared by 5 bases and J by 5 bases, with 9 bases of the junction left unmatched. Germline CDR1 SQVTM, CDR2 ANQGSEA. This CDR3 has 14 amino acids. The CDR3 DNA sequence: TGCAGCGTTTCTAAGGGACAGGGGTACCACGAGCAGTACTTC. This gives the protein CSVSKGQGYHEQYF.

As for this clonotype: The junction departs from the called germline gene at one end, perhaps through a read error. This chain connects TRBV6-2 or TRBV6-3 to TRBJ2-1; D is undetermined. The DNA end favors TRBJ2-7, so the J call may be wrong. The CDR3 extends over 13 amino acids. The germline V gene has CDR1 MNHEY and CDR2 SVGEGT. Written as DNA, the CDR3 is TGTGCCTGCAGTTCGGCTAACCCCTACGAGCAGTACTTC. Translation gives CACSSANPYEQYF.

The gene calls are TRBV12-3 or TRBV12-4 and TRBJ2-5, with D maybe TRBD1 (6 bases). Trimming took 7 bases from V and 5 from J, leaving 14 bases between them. The CDR3 contains 13 residues. The CDR3 bases are TGTGCCAGCACCACGAGAAGGGGGGAGACCCAGTACTTC. It specifies CASTTRRGETQYF.

This clonotype was counted once. The chain uses TRBV25-1 and TRBJ2-7, with a tentative D call TRBD1 (6 bases). V dropped 3 bases and J dropped 10 bases, with 13 bases sitting between them. The length of the CDR3 is 12 residues. The germline V gene has CDR1 MGHDK and CDR2 SYGVNS. CDR3 bases: TGTGCCAGCAGTGAGACAGGCGTGGGCCAGTACTTC. This translates into CASSETGVGQYF.

The chain carries TRBV14 and TRBJ1-1; D is perhaps TRBD1 (6 bases). The V and J ends lost 4 bases and 5 bases respectively, with 11 bases between them. The CDR3 contains 13 residues. The germline gives CDR1 SGHDN, CDR2 FVKESK. The CDR3 nucleotides read TGTGCCAGCAGCCGAACACAGGGAACTGAAGCTTTCTTT. Translation: CASSRTQGTEAFF.

This chain uses TRBV27 with TRBJ2-7; 13 nucleotides align to TRBD2. The CDR3 extends over 16 amino acids. The germline V gene encodes CDR1 MNHEY and CDR2 SMNVEV (reference sequence). V dropped 4 bases and J dropped 3; count of bases not matched to a gene: 6. The DNA for the CDR3 is TGTGCCAGCAGTTCCCTGAGGACTAGCGGGAGCTACGAGCAGTACTTC. Protein sequence: CASSSLRTSGSYEQYF.

This sequence joins TRBV27 and TRBJ1-6, with TRBD1 matching 8 bases. CDR1 and CDR2 from the germline V gene are MNHEY and SMNVEV (reference sequence). V dropped 6 bases and J dropped 9; count of bases not matched to a gene: 10. The length of the CDR3 is 15 residues. CDR3 sequence (DNA): TGTGCCAGCAGCCCAAATTCAGGGGGCTTTTCACCCCTCCACTTT. Translating it yields CASSPNSGGFSPLHF.

V usage is TRBV11-2 and J usage is TRBJ2-3, with 8 positions matching TRBD2. The CDR3 is 17 amino acids. Trimming removed 1 base from V and 2 bases from J; junction bases left unmatched: 8. The V gene's germline CDR1 is SGHAT and CDR2 FQNNGV. The CDR3 is CASSLGIAGGDTDTQYF. CDR3 coding DNA: TGTGCCAGCAGCTTAGGGATTGCGGGAGGAGACACAGATACGCAGTATTTT.

CDR3 coding DNA: TGTGCCAGCAGTTCCATGGCCGGGACGGATAACTACAATGAGCAGTACTTC. It translates to CASSSMAGTDNYNEQYF. V gene TRBV6-6 combines with J gene TRBJ2-1; D is tentatively TRBD1 or TRBD2 (5 bases each). The J call is uncertain, as TRBJ2-7 better fits the DNA end. Germline values: CDR1 MNHNY, CDR2 SVGAGI (reference sequence). The CDR3 has 17 residues.

The rearrangement links TRBV27 to TRBJ2-7; TRBD2 might be the D (6 bases). V lost 4 bases, J lost 0 bases, and 13 bases lay in between. Germline CDR1 is MNHEY and CDR2 is SMNVEV (reference sequence). The CDR3 loop spans 15 amino acids. The CDR3: CASSSGLASSYEQYF. The CDR3 coding sequence is TGTGCCAGCAGTTCCGGGCTAGCGTCCTCCTACGAGCAGTACTTC.

The chain combines TRBV10-2 with TRBJ2-6; maybe TRBD1 (8 bases). From germline, CDR1 is WSHSY and CDR2 SAAADI. This CDR3 has 20 residues. Between the trimmed V and J ends, which lost 7 bases and 0 bases, there was a span of 25 bases. Written as DNA, the CDR3 is TGCGCCAGCACGGGGGGACTGACAGGGGAAGCTCTCTCTGGGGCCAACGTCCTGACTTTC. Translated: CASTGGLTGEALSGANVLTF.

This clonotype was seen a handful of times. The chain recombines TRBV7-2 with TRBJ1-2; D is uncertain. The length of the CDR3 is 11 residues. Germline V gives CDR1 SGHTA, CDR2 FQGNSA. The V end lost 5 bases, the J end lost 8 bases, and 9 bases lay between the germline ends. CDR3 residues: CASSIRRGYTF. The CDR3 DNA reads TGTGCCAGCAGCATCAGGAGGGGCTACACCTTC.

The chain recombines TRBV24-1 with TRBJ2-3; no clear D gene. This CDR3 has 11 amino acids. Germline CDR1 is KGHDR and CDR2 is SFDVKD. The CDR3 DNA sequence: TGTGCAACCCCCGCAGGTGATACGCAGTATTTT. Its protein product is CATPAGDTQYF.

The chain uses TRBV20-1 and TRBJ2-3; 8 nucleotides agree with TRBD2. V shed 2 bases, J shed 6 bases, and the junction held 4 bases outside the gene matches. This CDR3 region has 13 residues. From germline, CDR1 is DFQATT and CDR2 SNEGSKA (reference sequence). Here the CDR3 reads CSARKREWDTQYF. In nucleotides, the CDR3 is TGCAGTGCTAGAAAGCGGGAGTGGGATACGCAGTATTTT.

This clonotype appeared a few times. The V and J genes are TRBV6-1 and TRBJ2-1, with 13 bases lining up with TRBD2. Germline V lookup: CDR1 MNHNS, CDR2 SASEGT. Trimming removed 8 bases from V and 8 bases from J; junction bases left unmatched: 6. This CDR3 spans 14 amino acids. CDR3 in DNA: TGTGCCAGCGGGCGGACTAGCGGGAGCTATGAGCAGTTCTTC. As protein: CASGRTSGSYEQFF.

This clonotype was picked up a small number of times. The chain is built from TRBV11-2 and TRBJ1-6; TRBD1 matches at 10 bases. The CDR3 is made up of 18 amino acids. Germline V gene data show CDR1 as SGHAT and CDR2 as FQNNGV. With V trimmed by 4 bases and J by 0 bases, 6 bases remained unmatched. CDR3 nucleotides: TGTGCCAGCAGCTCGCGGACAGGGGGAAGCTCCTATAATTCACCCCTCCACTTT. This sequence encodes CASSSRTGGSSYNSPLHF.

The chain employs TRBV12-3 or TRBV12-4 and TRBJ2-7; 10 bases are shared with TRBD1. The DNA end lines up better with TRBJ2-5; the J call may be wrong. This CDR3 is built from 15 residues. The CDR3 here is CASSPQTGGEETQYF. CDR3 coding DNA: TGTGCCAGCAGTCCACAGACAGGGGGCGAGGAGACCCAGTACTTC.